Each of the 20 T cell receptor beta chains below was sequenced from the same sample in a study of cytomegalovirus exposure and HLA in healthy donors. It was with 60 Vbeta and 13 Jbeta primers that the PCR ran. Some clones are missing from TCRdb's copy, which holds only in-frame ones; the method was immunoSEQ multiplex PCR. The sample has approximately 70,000 clones, about 80% seen once; the top ten hold approximately 5.8%. Sequenced material: PBMCs. All receptors come from a man aged 45-60 years in good health and CMV-seronegative.

In its sample, this clone was seen a few times. The rearrangement uses TRBV11-2 and TRBJ2-7, with 7 nucleotides matching TRBD2. This CDR3 comprises 14 residues. The V segment lost 5 bases and the J segment 1 base; nucleotides outside the gene matches: 5. CDR1 and CDR2 (germline): SGHAT, FQNNGV. CDR3 region: CASSPGGRSYEQYF. The CDR3 coding sequence is TGTGCCAGCAGCCCCGGGGGGAGGTCCTACGAGCAGTACTTC.

This chain uses TRBV7-3 with TRBJ2-6; TRBD1 agrees at 8 bases. Germline V gene lookup returns CDR1 SGHTA and CDR2 FQGTGA. The CDR3 contains 19 residues. Unmatched junction bases numbered 13, after V lost 1 base and J lost 5 bases. This chain's CDR3 is CASSLIPPTGVGRANVLTF. The DNA of the CDR3 is TGTGCCAGCAGCTTAATCCCGCCGACAGGGGTTGGGAGGGCCAACGTCCTGACTTTC.

CDR3 amino acids: CASSLSPTSGSNEQFF. CDR3 sequence (DNA): TGTGCCAGCTCACTTTCCCCGACTAGCGGGAGCAATGAGCAGTTCTTC. The rearrangement uses TRBV18 and TRBJ2-1; 12 bases are shared with TRBD2. The CDR3 spans 16 residues. Germline-derived CDR1 and CDR2 are KGHSH and LQKENI. The junction had 7 bases not matched to a gene; V was cut back by 4 bases and J by 6 bases.

The rearrangement joins TRBV5-1 to TRBJ1-1; D is unresolved. Germline CDR1 SGHRS, CDR2 YFSETQ. This CDR3 region has 14 residues. Trimming took off 4 bases at V and 0 bases at J, with 10 bases between the two ends. CDR3 bases: TGCGCCAGCAGCGTTTTGGCCATGAACACTGAAGCTTTCTTT. As protein: CASSVLAMNTEAFF.

This clone has only one observation. The V gene is TRBV6-5, the J gene TRBJ1-1; D may be TRBD1 (5 bases). The CDR3 extends over 15 amino acids. The V and J ends lost 6 bases and 5 bases respectively, with 19 bases between them. CDR1 is MNHEY and CDR2 is SVGAGI in the germline V gene. CDR3 DNA: TGTGCCAGCAGGCCATCATGGGAGCGGGGGACTGAAGCTTTCTTT. It specifies CASRPSWERGTEAFF.

This clone was observed a few times. The chain uses TRBV10-1 and TRBJ1-2, with D perhaps matching TRBD1 (6 bases). This CDR3 has 13 residues. V was pared by 2 bases and J by 4 bases, with 8 bases between. Looked up from germline, CDR1 is WNHNN and CDR2 is SYGVQD (reference sequence). DNA of the CDR3: TGCGCCAGCAGTGAGGACAGGTCCTATGGCTACACCTTC. Its translation: CASSEDRSYGYTF.

The chain carries TRBV2 and TRBJ2-1; a possible D gene is TRBD1 (6 bases). Looked up from germline, CDR1 is SNHLY and CDR2 is FYNNEI. CDR3 length: 18 amino acids. The V end was cut by 10 bases, the J end by 0 bases, with 25 bases between. CDR3 DNA: TGTGCCATCTCAACCGGGACAAGGGATCATTACTCCTACAATGAGCAGTTCTTC. Protein sequence: CAISTGTRDHYSYNEQFF.

The chain combines TRBV30 with TRBJ1-5; possible D gene TRBD1, 6 bases. This CDR3 has 16 residues. The germline V gene encodes CDR1 GTSNPN and CDR2 SVGIG (reference sequence). V shed 6 bases and J shed 5 bases, with 23 bases lying between them. In nucleotides, the CDR3 is TGTGCCTGCCGAGTGGGGGGGGCGACGGTGGATCAGCCCCAGCATTTT. Translation gives CACRVGGATVDQPQHF.

V and J are TRBV7-9 and TRBJ1-1, with D unresolved. With 4 bases removed from V and 0 bases from J, the gap between germline ends came to 9 bases. The CDR3 runs 14 residues. The V gene's germline CDR1 is SEHNR and CDR2 FQNEAQ (reference sequence). The CDR3 is CASSSQSMNTEAFF. The DNA of the CDR3 is TGTGCCAGCAGCTCACAGTCCATGAACACTGAAGCTTTCTTT.

The count of this clone is one. J is TRBJ2-1 and V is TRBV6-1; 7 bases align to TRBD1. The junction had 7 bases not matched to a gene; V was cut back by 10 bases and J by 1 base. This CDR3 comprises 14 residues. Germline CDR1 and CDR2: MNHNS and SASEGT. CDR3 loop: CATPRDSSYNEQFF. CDR3 DNA: TGTGCCACACCCAGGGACAGTTCCTACAATGAGCAGTTCTTC.

CDR3 bases: TGTGCCATCGACAGGGGGCCCACCTACAATGAGCAGTTCTTC. It yields the protein CAIDRGPTYNEQFF. This sequence joins TRBV19 and TRBJ2-1; 10 bases match TRBD1. The CDR3 contains 14 residues. CDR1 is LNHDA, CDR2 SQIVND, per germline (reference sequence). The V gene end was trimmed by 10 bases and the J gene end by 2 bases; junction bases not matched to a gene: 5.

The chain links TRBV6-5 to TRBJ1-1; D ambiguous. V was cut by 7 bases and J by 2 bases, with 8 bases left in between. Germline CDR1 is MNHEY and CDR2 is SVGAGI. This CDR3 region has 12 residues. The CDR3 DNA reads TGTGCCAGCATTGCAGGTAACACTGAAGCTTTCTTT. Residues: CASIAGNTEAFF.

The chain has TRBV25-1 and TRBJ1-4; weak D call: TRBD1 (5 bases). V was clipped by 3 bases and J by 6 bases, with 17 bases between them. The CDR3 sequence is 16 residues long. CDR1 and CDR2 (germline): MGHDK, SYGVNS. The CDR3 DNA follows: TGTGCCAGCAGTGACCGGTCCCAGGGAAGAGATGAAAAACTGTTTTTT. Protein sequence: CASSDRSQGRDEKLFF.

V is TRBV10-1 and J is TRBJ2-7, with 12 bases aligning to TRBD1. This CDR3 spans 16 amino acids. Germline CDR1 and CDR2: WNHNN and SYGVQD (reference sequence). J gave up 6 bases and V 4 bases, and 10 bases lay outside the gene matches. The CDR3 is CASSAGTGGRRGEQYF. The CDR3 nucleotides read TGCGCCAGCAGTGCTGGGACAGGGGGCCGTCGAGGCGAGCAGTACTTC.

The chain uses TRBV27 and TRBJ2-6; 7 bases fit TRBD1. Germline values: CDR1 MNHEY, CDR2 SMNVEV (reference sequence). Trimming took 5 bases from V and 1 from J; bases not matched to a gene: 8. The length of the CDR3 is 17 residues. CDR3 loop: CASSTDRVVSGANVLTF. The CDR3 bases are TGTGCCAGCAGTACTGACAGGGTGGTTTCTGGGGCCAACGTCCTGACTTTC.

The genes are TRBV7-2 and TRBJ2-3; no reliable D call. This CDR3 is 15 amino acids long. Germline-derived CDR1 and CDR2 are SGHTA and FQGNSA. V lost 4 bases and J 0 bases, leaving 11 bases between the germline ends. This CDR3 reads CASSSNRFSTDTQYF. The CDR3, as DNA: TGTGCCAGCAGCTCGAACAGATTTAGCACAGATACGCAGTATTTT.

This chain connects TRBV23-1 to TRBJ1-5; possible D gene TRBD1, 5 bases. TRBV23-1 is treated as an ORF (open reading frame) with a function not yet certain. CDR3 length equals 17 residues. V shed 0 bases and J shed 1 base, with 13 bases lying between them. The CDR3 bases are TGCGCCAGCAGTCAATCTTCAGGGAAGCGCAGCAATCAGCCCCAGCATTTT. As protein: CASSQSSGKRSNQPQHF.

The gene calls are TRBV5-1 and TRBJ2-5; the match to TRBD2 covers 8 bases. With 7 bases clipped from V and 4 bases from J, the junction kept 9 bases outside the gene matches. CDR3 size: 14 residues. From germline, CDR1 is SGHRS and CDR2 YFSETQ. The CDR3 DNA is TGCGCCAGCCAAACCGGGGGGGCTGGAGAGACCCAGTACTTC. Translating it yields CASQTGGAGETQYF. Full variable domain (remainder filled in from reference TRBV5-1 and TRBJ2-5): KAGVTQTPRYLIKTRGQQVTLSCSPISGHRSVSWYQQTPGQGLQFLFEYFSETQRNKGNFPGRFSGRQFSNSRSEMNVSTLELGDSALYLCASQTGGAGETQYFGPGTRLLVL.

The chain joins TRBV15 to TRBJ1-4; weak D call: TRBD1 (5 bases). CDR3 length: 14 residues. V lost 1 base to trimming and J lost 8 bases, with 11 bases between them. Germline V gene lookup returns CDR1 LNHNV and CDR2 YYDKDF (reference sequence). This CDR3 reads CATSRVRVGEKLFF. CDR3 in DNA: TGTGCCACCAGCAGAGTCAGGGTAGGGGAAAAACTGTTTTTT.

V is TRBV19 and J is TRBJ1-1, with TRBD1 matching 9 bases. The germline CDR1 and CDR2 sequences are LNHDA and SQIVND (reference sequence). J was trimmed by 5 bases and V by 5 bases; bases with no gene match: 6. The CDR3 is 14 residues long. The CDR3: CASSEGTGRTEAFF. As DNA, the CDR3 is TGTGCCAGTAGTGAGGGGACAGGGAGGACTGAAGCTTTCTTT.